This entry describes one T cell receptor beta chain. This clonotype appeared a few times. No cognate antigen has been identified for it. Base qualities were left out, and no much larger clone turns up one base away. The library was made by 5' RACE. This sample was sequenced with an Illumina HiSeq 2500. The second PCR ran for roughly 7 to 11 cycles and used a J-beta primer mix along with a sample-barcoded 5' primer. Each TCR beta cDNA molecule received a unique molecular identifier from a template-switch 5' adaptor carrying 12 random nucleotides. At least 2.5 million CDR3-containing paired-end reads were obtained from each sample. The Mint cDNA synthesis kit, primed by a TRBC-specific oligonucleotide, was used to synthesize first-strand cDNA from all RNA. Following uracil-DNA glycosylase treatment, a first 18-cycle PCR with universal primers M1SS and BC2_uni_R was performed on all cDNA. As for how the authors treated the data: For normalization, 1 million high-quality reads were randomly selected from each sample, with every read carrying a distinct molecular identifier. Reads with shared molecular identifiers were discarded instead of being binned into consensus sequences. MiTCR, run with a Q25 quality threshold and the strictest error-elimination algorithm, handled CDR3 identification, clonotype clustering and error correction. Lower-bound total TCR beta diversity was estimated with a nonparametric unseen species model using Euler transformation. Using fastp at Q25 and MiXCR, TCRdb reprocessed the public reads and kept productive beta chains. When rows share a CDR3 protein, they turn into one entry using the most common DNA and genes. TCRdb's processing, not the authors' own work, is the source of the V and J calls. The sample has roughly 800,000 distinct CDR3 sequences on record, 20% to 30% of them singletons. The ten largest clones capture around 3% of the sample.

Systemically healthy Caucasian individuals from Russia, roughly 40 in total and aged roughly 6 to 100 years, were included as donors. Around 10 milliliters of peripheral blood were drawn from each donor into EDTA-treated Vacutainer tubes. Ficoll-Paque density-gradient centrifugation was used to isolate PBMCs, with at least 6.5 million per sample. Trizol reagent was used to extract total RNA from the PBMCs, yielding at least 5.5 micrograms per sample. For every donor, an aliquot of PBMCs went through flow cytometry to measure the percentages of naive CD45RAhigh/CD27high T cells. The sample belongs to a study of blood T cells in healthy people across ages (dated by TCRdb to between 2015 and 2016). For the study in its entirety: Template switching captured roughly one uniquely barcoded TCR beta cDNA molecule per two T cells in model experiments. To track age-related changes in TCR beta repertoire diversity, the study relied on deep sequencing normalized with unique cDNA molecular identifiers. Donors were grouped into four age groups: young (average roughly 15 years), middle-aged (roughly 40), aged (approximately 67) and long-lived (just over 80). For two donors (one aged 18 to 30 and one aged 80 or older), the study analyzed two additional independent replicas of 1 million unique cDNA reads from the same blood draw.

The CDR3 sequence holds 15 residues, the cysteine and phenylalanine included. Just CDR3 DNA is preserved here, 45 bases in frame from base 1. Reading the germline V gene gives CDR1 MGHRA and CDR2 YSYEKL. V is pruned by 0 bases and J by 8 bases, leaving 9 bases of the junction without a gene match. Overall study results and their limits: Since profiling was done on bulk unsorted PBMCs, naive and antigen-experienced compartments could not be conclusively compared. Estimates of total diversity based on one million sequenced T cells were regarded as lower bounds and as underestimates. The CMV infection status of donors was not known, potentially confounding age-related changes in expanded clonotypes. There was a strong correlation between observed TCR beta diversity and the percentage of naive T cells measured by flow cytometry. The long-lived group showed more naive CD4+ T cells, fewer expanded clones and increased TCR diversity than the aged group, suggesting age selection. Observed TCR beta diversity per million T cells fell roughly linearly with age, and a significant reduction was already apparent by age roughly 41.

These data were also filed under a second study, of T cells of mothers and their children. From the second report: Nine systemically healthy Caucasian individuals served as donors, namely three mothers together with their six children. cDNA synthesis used all of the extracted RNA, with 1.5 ug of RNA in each 15 ul reaction. In the second PCR, the M1S primer added sample barcodes and 2-4 random nucleotides. Over 9 million TCR beta CDR3 reads came from each mother, compared with some 3 million reads from each child. TCR recombination output is similarly shaped by thymic selection in related and unrelated pairs, with a minor effect exerted by inherited differences. Normalized repertoire overlap in related mother-child pairs was always slightly higher than in unrelated mother-child pairs, but the difference was never significant. No persistent microchimeric T cell clones were detected, at a sensitivity of around 97 clones per million clonotypes. In the study, deep NGS was used to compare the TCR beta repertoires of mothers and children, and features distinguishing related mother-child pairs from unrelated individuals were sought. Mothers averaged roughly 36 +/- 4 years of age and children averaged around 10 +/- 4 years. After adapter ligation with NEBNext reagents, the libraries were sequenced on Illumina HiSeq 2000 with 100+100 nt paired-end reads. Mother and child libraries were prepared a month apart and sequenced in separate runs to prevent cross-contamination. Each donor had between about 450,000 and 2,100,000 distinct TCR beta clonotypes identified. Naive TCR beta clonotypes were estimated from low-frequency clonotypes matched to each donor's FACS-determined naive share, without sorting.

The sequenced material came from blood. The rearranged segments are TRBV4-1 and TRBJ1-2, with 7 bases aligning to TRBD1. The clonotype originates from a boy under 18 in good health. The sequenced DNA: TGCGCCAGCAGCCAAGAAGGGGCCAGGGGGGAAGGCTACACCTTC. The encoded protein is CASSQEGARGEGYTF.